Each of the 30 T cell receptor beta chains below was sequenced from the same sample in a study of T-cell memory formation after mild COVID-19 listed by TCRdb under 2021. The library was built by means of 5' RACE. Sequenced on an Illumina NovaSeq 6000. TCRdb reworked the public reads: Q25 trimming with fastp, MiXCR clone assembly, productive beta chains retained. Merged by CDR3 protein, the rows form single entries marked with the most common genes and DNA. The sample table lists 100,000 or so distinct CDR3 sequences, over 8.5% of them with a count of one. The ten largest clones capture about two fifths of the sample. The sequencing input was PBMCs or a T cell subset sorted from them (not recorded which). These receptors all come from a man younger than 35 who had mild COVID-19 (a few samples of this study predate the infection). The sample titles of this study are shuffled in the database, so cell type and time point are left out; the donor was told from shared clones.

This clonotype was recorded at least ten times. The CDR3 DNA reads TGTGCCAGCAGCCGGGACAGCTCCGCTGAGCAGTTCTTC. Translation gives CASSRDSSAEQFF. V and J are TRBV7-9 and TRBJ2-1, with TRBD1 matching 7 bases. Trimming cost V 5 bases and J 9 bases; bases outside gene matches: 7. Germline values: CDR1 SEHNR, CDR2 FQNEAQ (reference sequence). This CDR3 contains 13 residues.

This clonotype was found many times. This chain connects TRBV7-9 to TRBJ2-1; the D is unclear. Germline CDR1 and CDR2: SEHNR and FQNEAQ (reference sequence). This CDR3 has 9 amino acids. The CDR3 bases are TGTGCGATACGCAATGAGCAGTTCTTC. Its protein product is CAIRNEQFF.

The chain combines TRBV5-1 with TRBJ2-2; 8 nucleotides line up with TRBD2. Germline values: CDR1 SGHRS, CDR2 YFSETQ. The CDR3 totals 15 residues. J lost 4 bases, V lost 0 bases, and 2 bases had no gene match. The CDR3 DNA follows: TGCGCCAGCAGCTTGGCCGGGGGGGGCACCGGGGAGCTGTTTTTT. Its translation: CASSLAGGGTGELFF.

This clonotype was detected ten times or more. The rearrangement uses TRBV13 and TRBJ2-1; 15 positions agree with TRBD2. Germline V gene lookup returns CDR1 PRHDT and CDR2 FYEKMQ (reference sequence). V shed 4 bases and J 7 bases; nucleotides not matched to a gene: 2. CDR3 size: 15 residues. The CDR3 here is CASSYGLAGGNEQFF. CDR3 nucleotide sequence: TGTGCCAGCAGCTACGGACTAGCGGGGGGGAATGAGCAGTTCTTC. The full variable domain, with the rest looked up from reference TRBV13 and TRBJ2-1, is AAGVIQSPRHLIKEKRETATLKCYPIPRHDTVYWYQQGPGQDPQFLISFYEKMQSDKGSIPDRFSAQQFSDYHSELNMSSLELGDSALYFCASSYGLAGGNEQFFGPGTRLTVL.

This clonotype was counted a few times. The CDR3 nucleotides are TGTGCCAGCAGCTGGGTACAGGGATATAGCAATCAGCCCCAGCATTTT. As protein: CASSWVQGYSNQPQHF. The chain links TRBV7-3 to TRBJ1-5, with D perhaps matching TRBD1 (6 bases). The CDR3 has 16 amino acids. CDR1 is SGHTA, CDR2 FQGTGA, per germline. The germline V and J ends were trimmed by 4 bases and 0 bases, with 13 bases remaining between them.

The genes are TRBV7-9 and TRBJ1-5; D is unclear. Germline-derived CDR1 and CDR2 are SEHNR and FQNEAQ (reference sequence). V dropped 5 bases and J dropped 0 bases, with 8 bases sitting between them. This CDR3 has 14 residues. The CDR3 is CASSPAGSNQPQHF. CDR3 DNA: TGTGCCAGCAGCCCCGCGGGTAGCAATCAGCCCCAGCATTTT.

V gene TRBV27 combines with J gene TRBJ2-3, with D perhaps matching TRBD1 (6 bases). CDR3 length: 15 amino acids. Germline V gene lookup returns CDR1 MNHEY and CDR2 SMNVEV (reference sequence). V lost 5 bases and J lost 0, with 12 bases in between. CDR3 in amino acids: CASSRTETSTDTQYF. The CDR3 nucleotides are TGTGCCAGCAGTCGGACAGAGACTAGCACAGATACGCAGTATTTT.

The chain is built from TRBV7-9 and TRBJ2-1; D unclear. This CDR3 is built from 16 residues. Germline assignment: CDR1 SEHNR and CDR2 FQNEAQ (reference sequence). V lost 5 bases and J lost 3, with 17 bases in between. DNA for the CDR3: TGTGCCAGCAGCCCCCAGCTCCTAAAATTCTACAATGAGCAGTTCTTC. It specifies CASSPQLLKFYNEQFF.

CDR3 sequence: CASSLAGDRDGGELFF. Written as DNA, the CDR3 is TGCGCCAGCAGCTTGGCCGGGGACAGGGATGGCGGGGAGCTGTTTTTT. The J gene is TRBJ2-2, the V gene TRBV5-1; TRBD1 matches at 9 bases. V lost 0 bases, J lost 7 bases, and 7 bases stayed unmatched. The CDR3 has 16 amino acids. Germline V lookup: CDR1 SGHRS, CDR2 YFSETQ.

The chain uses TRBV20-1 and TRBJ1-1; D not certain. V lost 6 bases and J 6 bases, leaving 17 bases between the germline ends. This CDR3 has 13 residues. CDR1 is DFQATT, CDR2 SNEGSKA, per germline (reference sequence). Written as DNA, the CDR3 is TGCAGTGCCGAGGGCAGGTGGGAATCTGAAGCTTTCTTT. Its translation: CSAEGRWESEAFF.

This clonotype was recorded at least ten times. CDR3 DNA sequence: TGTGCCAGCAGCCTCAATGGGGCAGTCAACTACGAGCAGTACTTC. Amino acids: CASSLNGAVNYEQYF. This sequence joins TRBV6-5 and TRBJ2-7; TRBD1 is a possible D gene (5 bases). The CDR3 consists of 15 residues. The germline V and J ends were trimmed by 6 bases and 3 bases, with 18 bases remaining between them. Germline assignment: CDR1 MNHEY and CDR2 SVGAGI.

V gene TRBV24-1 combines with J gene TRBJ1-2; 9 nucleotides line up with TRBD1. The CDR3 has 13 amino acids. The junction had 6 bases not matched to a gene; V was cut back by 1 base and J by 13 bases. CDR1 and CDR2 from the germline V gene are KGHDR and SFDVKD. CDR3 coding DNA: TGTGCCACCAGTGATTTCTGGACAGGGGAAGCCACCTTC. Its protein product is CATSDFWTGEATF.

The sample holds many counts of this clonotype. This chain links TRBV7-9 with TRBJ2-7, with D maybe TRBD1 (5 bases). The CDR3 length is 14 residues. V lost 3 bases to trimming and J lost 1 base, with 10 bases between them. CDR1 SEHNR and CDR2 FQNEAQ come from the germline V gene (reference sequence). As DNA, the CDR3 is TGTGCCAGCAGCTTGTGGACATCTTCCTACGAGCAGTACTTC. Encoded protein: CASSLWTSSYEQYF.

Only a few counts were recorded for this clonotype. The chain has TRBV7-2 and TRBJ1-1; D might be TRBD1 (6 bases). The CDR3 has 15 residues. Looked up from germline, CDR1 is SGHTA and CDR2 is FQGNSA. Trimming removed 5 bases from V and 4 bases from J, with 17 bases in between. CDR3 residues: CASSTLQGWVTEAFF. The CDR3 DNA follows: TGTGCCAGCAGCACCCTACAGGGCTGGGTCACTGAAGCTTTCTTT.

The chain couples TRBV4-1 to TRBJ1-4, with D possibly TRBD1 on 6 matching bases. Germline CDR1 is MGHRA and CDR2 is YSYEKL. V was shortened by 3 bases and J by 0 bases, with 17 bases between the two germline ends. There are 18 residues in the CDR3. The CDR3 loop reads CASSQTRRGRTTNEKLFF. The CDR3 coding sequence is TGCGCCAGCAGCCAGACCAGAAGGGGGAGGACAACTAATGAAAAACTGTTTTTT.

CDR3 region: CASSVVSNPNTGELFF. The DNA for the CDR3 is TGTGCCAGCAGCGTTGTCTCCAACCCGAACACCGGGGAGCTGTTTTTT. The rearrangement links TRBV9 to TRBJ2-2; D is undetermined. V was trimmed by 2 bases and J by 0 bases, leaving 11 bases between them. CDR1 is SGDLS and CDR2 is YYNGEE in the germline V gene. The CDR3 runs to 16 residues.

The chain couples TRBV7-2 to TRBJ1-1; no firm D call. Germline loops: CDR1 SGHTA, CDR2 FQGNSA. V gave up 2 bases and J gave up 7 bases, with 11 bases separating them. This CDR3 spans 13 amino acids. The CDR3 sequence: CASSLWSSYEAFF. CDR3 nucleotides: TGTGCCAGCAGCTTATGGAGCAGCTATGAAGCTTTCTTT.

This clonotype was observed a handful of times. DNA of the CDR3: TGTGCCAGCAGTGCCGGACTAGTCACAGATACGCAGTATTTT. It codes for CASSAGLVTDTQYF. The genes are TRBV6-6 and TRBJ2-3; 7 bases agree with TRBD2. This CDR3 region has 14 residues. The trim removed 5 bases at V and 2 bases at J, leaving 4 bases unmatched. The germline V gene encodes CDR1 MNHNY and CDR2 SVGAGI (reference sequence).

This chain joins TRBV20-1 and TRBJ2-2, with 7 bases that match TRBD1. This CDR3 has 16 amino acids. CDR1 is DFQATT, CDR2 SNEGSKA, per germline (reference sequence). V lost 6 bases, J lost 2 bases, and 12 bases stayed unmatched. In DNA, the CDR3 is TGCAGTGCCTGGACAGGTTCACACGCCAACACCGGGGAGCTGTTTTTT. Its translation is CSAWTGSHANTGELFF.

The chain employs TRBV29-1 and TRBJ2-3; no clear D gene. The CDR3 spans 11 residues. Looked up from germline, CDR1 is SQVTM and CDR2 is ANQGSEA. Trimming removed 3 bases at V and 4 bases at J, with 5 bases between. Here the CDR3 DNA reads TGCAGCGTTGATCTGGCAGATACGCAGTATTTT. This encodes CSVDLADTQYF.

This clonotype was seen more than once but under ten times. The chain links TRBV9 to TRBJ2-6; D perhaps matches TRBD1 (6 bases). The germline V gene encodes CDR1 SGDLS and CDR2 YYNGEE. The V end lost 3 bases, the J end lost 0 bases, and 19 bases lay between the germline ends. There are 19 residues in the CDR3. The CDR3 is CASSGQPGQVISGANVLTF. For the CDR3, the DNA is TGTGCCAGCAGCGGACAGCCGGGACAAGTCATCTCTGGGGCCAACGTCCTGACTTTC.

This CDR3 reads CASSYSKNMNTEAFF. In DNA, the CDR3 is TGTGCCAGCAGTTACTCGAAAAACATGAACACTGAAGCTTTCTTT. The chain carries TRBV6-6 and TRBJ1-1; D gene unclear. Deletions cut 0 bases from V and 0 bases from J, with 8 bases between. Germline V gene sequence: CDR1 MNHNY, CDR2 SVGAGI (reference sequence). The CDR3 runs 15 residues.

This clonotype was seen ten or more times. The chain uses TRBV10-2 and TRBJ2-4, with a tentative D call TRBD1 (7 bases). The CDR3 is made up of 15 amino acids. Trimming left V 7 bases short and J 6 bases short, with 19 bases between. The germline V gene encodes CDR1 WSHSY and CDR2 SAAADI. The DNA of the CDR3 is TGCGCCAGCACCCTCATATCAGGGGGAGGAAACATTCAGTACTTC. This encodes CASTLISGGGNIQYF.

V usage is TRBV7-2 and J usage is TRBJ2-1; 8 bases map to TRBD2. The CDR3 sequence is 16 residues long. V shed 3 bases and J 3 bases; nucleotides not matched to a gene: 7. Germline V gene sequence: CDR1 SGHTA, CDR2 FQGNSA. The CDR3 spells CASSLTSGGRYNEQFF. CDR3 nucleotide sequence: TGTGCCAGCAGCTTGACGAGCGGGGGACGCTACAATGAGCAGTTCTTC.

The chain is built from TRBV4-3 and TRBJ2-4, with D perhaps being TRBD1 or TRBD2 (7 bases each). The CDR3 is made up of 16 amino acids. In germline, CDR1 is LGHNA, CDR2 YSLEER. The V end was cut by 0 bases, the J end by 4 bases, with 13 bases between. In nucleotides, the CDR3 is TGCGCCAGCAGCCAAGATTCAGGGGGGGCTAAAAACATTCAGTACTTC. Its protein product is CASSQDSGGAKNIQYF.

The rearrangement links TRBV7-3 to TRBJ2-5; a possible D gene is TRBD2 (6 bases). From germline, CDR1 is SGHTA and CDR2 FQGTGA. The CDR3 has 16 residues. The V and J ends lost 8 bases and 0 bases respectively, with 19 bases between them. The CDR3 sequence is CASAPGEFPNQETQYF. CDR3 coding DNA: TGTGCCAGCGCCCCGGGGGAGTTTCCAAACCAAGAGACCCAGTACTTC. Looking up the rest from reference TRBV7-3 and TRBJ2-5 gives the full variable domain: GAGVSQTPSNKVTEKGKYVELRCDPISGHTALYWYRQSLGQGPEFLIYFQGTGAADDSGLPNDRFFAVRPEGSVSTLKIQRTERGDSAVYLCASAPGEFPNQETQYFGPGTRLLVL.

This chain connects TRBV6-2 or TRBV6-3 to TRBJ2-3, with D perhaps TRBD1 (6 bases). Germline V gene sequence: CDR1 MNHEY, CDR2 SVGEGT. V lost 2 bases to trimming and J lost 4 bases, with 10 bases between them. This CDR3 is built from 14 residues. CDR3 coding DNA: TGTGCCAGCAGTTACGTGACAGGTTCAGATACGCAGTATTTT. Translation: CASSYVTGSDTQYF.

This clonotype was recorded many times. This chain uses TRBV6-5 with TRBJ1-1, with D perhaps TRBD1 (5 bases). V lost 2 bases and J lost 4, with 11 bases in between. CDR1 MNHEY and CDR2 SVGAGI come from the germline V gene. The CDR3 spans 14 residues. CDR3 DNA: TGTGCCAGCAGTTACCTTGGGGGAGGCACTGAAGCTTTCTTT. This gives the protein CASSYLGGGTEAFF.

The V call is TRBV6-5, the J call TRBJ2-5, with D perhaps given as TRBD1 or TRBD2 (5 bases each). The CDR3 has 16 amino acids. The V end lost 3 bases, the J end lost 0 bases, and 14 bases lay between the germline ends. Per the germline V gene, CDR1 is MNHEY and CDR2 is SVGAGI. CDR3 DNA sequence: TGTGCCAGCAGTTATGGGGGACCGGGACACCAAGAGACCCAGTACTTC. Translating gives CASSYGGPGHQETQYF.

The chain employs TRBV6-6 and TRBJ2-5; no clear D gene. Germline V gene lookup returns CDR1 MNHNY and CDR2 SVGAGI (reference sequence). This CDR3 contains 16 residues. Between the trimmed V and J ends, which lost 6 bases and 4 bases, there was a span of 21 bases. CDR3 sequence: CASSGERAQVAETQYF. In DNA, the CDR3 is TGTGCCAGCAGCGGCGAAAGGGCGCAAGTCGCAGAGACCCAGTACTTC.